The T cell receptor beta chain under discussion was sequenced for a study of cytomegalovirus exposure and HLA in healthy donors. This clone was picked up one time. The PCR contained 60 Vbeta and 13 Jbeta primers. Sequencing used immunoSEQ multiplex PCR; TCRdb keeps in-frame clones, though not all of them. The sample lists approximately 150,000 clones, 80% seen once, with approximately 15% in the top ten. Germline CDR1 and CDR2: MNHNS and SASEGT. This CDR3 spans 14 amino acids. V lost 6 bases and J 4 bases, leaving 15 bases between the germline ends. This receptor was identified in a woman aged 40 to 50 in good health and CMV-seronegative. This chain connects TRBV6-1 to TRBJ1-2; D remains ambiguous. Sequencing was carried out using PBMCs. CDR3 region: CASSLLNSFYGYTF. CDR3 DNA sequence: TGTGCCAGCAGCCTCTTGAACTCATTCTATGGCTACACCTTC.